This paragraph reports one TCR beta chain. V gave up 0 bases and J gave up 10 bases, with 8 bases separating them. The CDR3 is 12 amino acids. Germline V gene sequence: CDR1 SGHRS, CDR2 YFSETQ. The sample originates from a study of shared clonotypes between healthy human individuals. TCRdb keeps only in-frame clones here, not all; method: immunoSEQ multiplex PCR. The sample shows roughly 2,500,000 clones, roughly 93% of them seen only once. Sequencing input: naive CD4+ T cells from PBMCs. Subset denoted: CD45RA+ positively selected. V and J are TRBV5-1 and TRBJ2-1, with D unresolved. This receptor was obtained from a man aged 18-30 years in good health. Some clones in this sample may be carry-over from other donors' samples. The CDR3 DNA is TGCGCCAGCAGCTTGGGAGAAGGCGAGCAGTTCTTC. It specifies CASSLGEGEQFF.